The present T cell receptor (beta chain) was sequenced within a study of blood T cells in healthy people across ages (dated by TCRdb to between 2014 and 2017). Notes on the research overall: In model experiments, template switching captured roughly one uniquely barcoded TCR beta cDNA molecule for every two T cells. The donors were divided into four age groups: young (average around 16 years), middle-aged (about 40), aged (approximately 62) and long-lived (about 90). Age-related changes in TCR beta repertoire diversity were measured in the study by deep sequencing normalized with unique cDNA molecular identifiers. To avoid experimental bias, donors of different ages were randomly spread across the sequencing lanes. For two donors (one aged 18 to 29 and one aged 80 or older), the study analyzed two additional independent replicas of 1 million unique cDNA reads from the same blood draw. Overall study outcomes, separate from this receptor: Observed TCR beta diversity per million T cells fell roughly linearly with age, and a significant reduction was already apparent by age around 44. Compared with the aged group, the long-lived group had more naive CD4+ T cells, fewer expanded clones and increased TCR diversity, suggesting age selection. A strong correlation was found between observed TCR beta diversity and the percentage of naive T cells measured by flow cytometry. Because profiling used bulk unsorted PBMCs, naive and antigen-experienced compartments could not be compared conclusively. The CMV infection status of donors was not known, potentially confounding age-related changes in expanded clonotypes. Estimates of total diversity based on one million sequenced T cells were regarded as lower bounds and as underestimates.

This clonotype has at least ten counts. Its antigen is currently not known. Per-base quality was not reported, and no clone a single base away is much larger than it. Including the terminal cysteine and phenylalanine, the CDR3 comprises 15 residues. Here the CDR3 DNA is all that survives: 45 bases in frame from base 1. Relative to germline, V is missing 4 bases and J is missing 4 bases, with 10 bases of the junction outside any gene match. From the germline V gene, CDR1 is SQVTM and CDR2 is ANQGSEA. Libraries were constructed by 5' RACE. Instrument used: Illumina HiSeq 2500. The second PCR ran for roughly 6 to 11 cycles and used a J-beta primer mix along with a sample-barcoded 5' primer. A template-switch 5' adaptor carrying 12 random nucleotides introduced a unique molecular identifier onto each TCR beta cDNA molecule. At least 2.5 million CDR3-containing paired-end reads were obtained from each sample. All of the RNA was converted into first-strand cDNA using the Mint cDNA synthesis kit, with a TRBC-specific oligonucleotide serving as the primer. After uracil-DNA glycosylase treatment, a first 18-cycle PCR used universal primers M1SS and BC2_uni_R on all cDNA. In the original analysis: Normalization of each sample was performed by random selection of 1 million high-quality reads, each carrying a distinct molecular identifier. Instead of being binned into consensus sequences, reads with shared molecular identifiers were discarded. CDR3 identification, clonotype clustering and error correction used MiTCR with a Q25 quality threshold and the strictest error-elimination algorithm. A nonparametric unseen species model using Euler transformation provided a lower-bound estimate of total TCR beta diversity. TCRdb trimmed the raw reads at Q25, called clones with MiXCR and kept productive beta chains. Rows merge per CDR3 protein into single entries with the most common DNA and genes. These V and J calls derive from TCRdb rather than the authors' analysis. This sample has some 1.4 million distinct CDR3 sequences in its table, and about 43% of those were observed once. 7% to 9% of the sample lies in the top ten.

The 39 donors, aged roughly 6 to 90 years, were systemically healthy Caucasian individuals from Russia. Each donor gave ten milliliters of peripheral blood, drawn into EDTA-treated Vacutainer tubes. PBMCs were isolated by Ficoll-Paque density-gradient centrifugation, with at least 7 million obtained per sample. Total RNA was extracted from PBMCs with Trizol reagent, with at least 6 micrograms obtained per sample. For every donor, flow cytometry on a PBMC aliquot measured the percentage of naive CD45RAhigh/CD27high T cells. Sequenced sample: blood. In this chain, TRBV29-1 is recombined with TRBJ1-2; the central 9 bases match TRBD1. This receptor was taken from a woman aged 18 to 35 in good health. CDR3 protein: CSVGGWDRETYGYTF. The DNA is TGCAGCGTTGGGGGTTGGGACAGGGAAACCTATGGCTACACCTTC.